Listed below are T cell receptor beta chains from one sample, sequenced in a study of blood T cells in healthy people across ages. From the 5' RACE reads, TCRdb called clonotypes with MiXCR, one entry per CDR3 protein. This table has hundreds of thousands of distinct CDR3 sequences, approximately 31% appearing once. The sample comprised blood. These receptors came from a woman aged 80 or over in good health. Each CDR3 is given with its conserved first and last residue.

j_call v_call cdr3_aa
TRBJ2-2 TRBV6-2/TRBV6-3 CASSPGGTGGLFF
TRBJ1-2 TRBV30 CAWSLDRTYGYTF
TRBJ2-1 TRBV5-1 CASSLAVTSGTYNEQFF
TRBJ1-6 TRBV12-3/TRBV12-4 CASSADRTGSPLHF
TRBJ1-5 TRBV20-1 CSANRGAGSNQPQHF
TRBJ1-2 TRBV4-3 CASSQEGRRGYTF
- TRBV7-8 CASSLDLGGSGETQYF
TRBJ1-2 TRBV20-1 CSATGTGHNYGYTF
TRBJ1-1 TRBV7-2 CASSWKWGQAVTEAFF
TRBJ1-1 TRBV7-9 CASSLPGLPNTEAFF
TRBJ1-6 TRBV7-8 CASSLGQAAYNSPLHF
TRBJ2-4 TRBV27 CASSTTENIQYF
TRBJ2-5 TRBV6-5 CASSYGLAGGPGQETQYF